This record covers a single T cell receptor (beta chain). Its target is unknown. The PCR made use of 60 Vbeta and 13 Jbeta primers. The protocol was immunoSEQ multiplex PCR, while the TCRdb copy is restricted to in-frame clones and leaves out a portion. The table includes about 150,000 clones, roughly 70% detected once. The length of the CDR3 is 15 residues. Trimming removed 7 bases at V and 2 bases at J, with 16 bases between. Looked up from germline, CDR1 is SGHRS and CDR2 is YFSETQ. This specimen comes from a study of cytomegalovirus exposure and HLA in healthy donors. Study background: About 85 million unique TCR sequences came from HLA-typed donors in an early release. Whole-study results and caveats: Accurate HLA-A and HLA-B prediction from TCR beta sequences was reported for most subjects. The listing of 150 to 200 TCR beta chains classed them as cytomegalovirus-associated.

The sequence came from a man aged 25 to 40 in good health and CMV-seronegative. The chain couples TRBV5-1 to TRBJ1-5; maybe TRBD1 (5 bases). The specimen was PBMCs. The CDR3 here is CASSPEGEGNQPQHF. CDR3 bases: TGCGCCAGCTCCCCGGAAGGGGAGGGCAATCAGCCCCAGCATTTT.